This TCR beta chain was sequenced in a study of tumor-infiltrating lymphocytes in primary liver carcinoma (dated by TCRdb to the late 2010s). Looking at the study overall: Roughly five patients with histopathologically diagnosed primary liver carcinoma underwent surgical resection in China between November 2015 and March 2016. Of the five patients, three men and two women aged 30 to 69 years, four had hepatocellular carcinoma and one had combined HCC and intrahepatic cholangiocarcinoma. The tumors of the five patients were staged as T1-T3 N0M0, with maximum diameters ranging from 4.2 to 10 cm. Roughly 3.5 to 7.5 million productive TCRbeta reads were obtained per sample, and no significant difference in read depth was found between tissue types. TCRbeta repertoire sequencing, expression microarrays and whole-exome sequencing were combined in the study across five regions of each liver tumor, with adjacent normal tissue and blood also included. TCRbeta repertoire sequencing covered 35 specimens from 5 patients: roughly 25 tumor regions, 5 adjacent noncancerous liver tissues and 5 peripheral blood samples. Repertoires from technical replicates were highly reproducible, with mean shared-clone rates about 0.86 and correlation coefficients above 0.95. Beyond this particular receptor, the publication reports: Bulk unsorted samples precluded comparing CD4+ and CD8+ T cell repertoires. Pairs of tumor regions showed greater repertoire overlap (mean about 36%) than tumor-adjacent pairs (around 17%) or tumor-blood pairs (around 15%), which is consistent with antigen-driven expansion. The study included only five patients, and the authors note findings should be validated in a larger study. Only the TCR beta chain was sequenced, which likely underestimates true repertoire diversity because unpaired alpha chains were not captured. Compared with blood, tumors had a significantly larger share of the repertoire taken up by the top 250 clones (p = 0.039).

TRIzol reagent was used to extract blood RNA from unsorted whole blood, while the DNeasy Blood & Tissue kit provided the germline DNA. At the time of sampling, the patients were treatment-naive and had chronic HBV infection. Before surgery, 3.5 to 4 milliliters of peripheral blood were drawn into K2EDTA tubes. A constant-region primer and ProtoScript II reverse transcriptase were used to reverse-transcribe TCRbeta-specific cDNA from around 480 ng total RNA. The TCRbeta libraries were prepared through three rounds of nested multiplex PCR following a slightly modified ARM-PCR procedure. Multiplex TRBV1-TRBV30 forward primers and a Cbeta reverse primer were used in the first two PCR rounds, each of which was run for around 9 cycles. A final 25-cycle PCR with Deep VentR polymerase added sample barcodes and Illumina adapters. Before sequencing, amplicons of 200-500 bp were gel-purified using a QIAquick gel extraction kit. An Illumina HiSeq 2500 was used to sequence the TCRbeta amplicons, generating 250-bp paired-end reads. On the study's bioinformatics: To recover full CDR3 sequences, reads were quality-trimmed using Trimmomatic v0.33 and paired reads were then merged using FLASH v1.2.11. V, D and J germline segments were assigned to the rearranged TCRbeta sequences using MiGEC v1.2.1b. Clonotype statistics, along with Shannon-Wiener diversity indices, were calculated using VDJtools v1.0.0. Except for diversity analysis, only each sample's 250 most abundant clonotypes were used in subsequent analyses to reduce sampling bias. In TCRdb, the public reads were trimmed at Q25 with fastp and aligned with MiXCR, with productive beta chains retained. One record per CDR3 amino acid sequence lists the most common genes and DNA. In this record, the V and J calls reflect TCRdb's handling and not the investigators' own analysis. Counted in this sample were approximately 210,000 distinct CDR3 sequences; less than 70% of them appeared once. About 7.1% of the sample is taken by the ten largest.

Turning to this clonotype: There is no known antigen for this receptor. No clone much larger than this one lies a single base away; base qualities are absent.

V trim: 4 bases; J trim: 4 bases; unmatched bases: 9. Its CDR3 holds 16 amino acids, cysteine through phenylalanine. The only DNA kept is the CDR3, 48 bases in frame from the first base. CDR1 and CDR2 are drawn from the germline V gene (reference sequence): SGHNT, YYREEE. The source of this sequence is an older woman with primary liver carcinoma and hepatitis B virus infection. Specimen: peripheral blood. The chain is assembled from TRBV5-4 and TRBJ2-1; 9 junctional bases match TRBD2. The CDR3 protein sequence reads: CASSPGGGRAYNEQFF. The DNA is as follows: TGTGCCAGCAGCCCGGGGGGCGGGAGGGCTTACAATGAGCAGTTCTTC.